This TCR beta chain derives from a study of glioma-infiltrating T cells after dendritic cell vaccination. Overall study context: Patients received autologous tumor lysate-pulsed dendritic cell vaccination between about 2002 and 2013.

The table came from immunoSEQ multiplex PCR; TCRdb's copy has only in-frame clones and leaves some out. The data contain about 92,000 clones, 85% to 90% of them seen just once; the ten biggest clones take up around a sixth. The CDR3 is made up of 15 amino acids. V shed 5 bases, J shed 0 bases, and the junction held 6 bases outside the gene matches. Germline assignment: CDR1 MDHEN and CDR2 SYDVKM. Fresh-frozen tumor tissue and more than two years of survival data were available for all. None of the glioblastoma patients had an isocitrate dehydrogenase mutation. Before vaccination, two weeks after the third vaccination, and at progression, PBMC were collected.

The sample consisted of blood, taken before dendritic cell vaccination. The V gene is TRBV28, the J gene TRBJ2-7; TRBD1 matches at 8 bases. The receptor was isolated from a human donor with glioblastoma. The chain's CDR3 is CASSTRQGYSYEQYF. The CDR3 coding sequence is TGTGCCAGCAGTACTCGACAGGGGTACTCCTACGAGCAGTACTTC.